These T cell receptor beta chains were read from a single sample in a study of T-cell memory formation after mild COVID-19. Using its own MiXCR run on the 5' RACE reads, TCRdb lists one record per CDR3 protein. The sample holds 300,000 to 350,000 distinct CDR3 sequences, 10% to 15% seen once. The specimen sequenced was PBMCs or a T cell subset sorted from them (not recorded which). The receptor source for this set is a man in his late teens or twenties who had mild COVID-19 (a few samples of this study predate the infection). Cell type and time point are not known. The CDR3 runs from the conserved cysteine through the conserved F or W. The D gene is left open where the match is weak. Clone size, where shown, is once, few, many, or a class for clones that have expanded.

V gene	D gene	J gene	clone size	CDR3 DNA	CDR3 protein
TRBV5-4	NA	TRBJ1-1	few	TGTGCCAGCAGCCCGTCGGGACCGTTGAACACTGAAGCTTTCTTT	CASSPSGPLNTEAFF
TRBV27	NA	TRBJ2-3	NA	TGTGCCAGCAGTTTATATCCTAGCACAGATACGCAGTATTTT	CASSLYPSTDTQYF
TRBV20-1	NA	TRBJ2-3	many	TGCAGTGCAGAACCCCGGGGGCCAGATACGCAGTATTTT	CSAEPRGPDTQYF
TRBV6-5	TRBD2	TRBJ2-3	few	TGTGCCAGCAGTTACTCGGCGGGGGGCAGGGGCCCAGATACGCAGTATTTT	CASSYSAGGRGPDTQYF
TRBV7-2	NA	TRBJ2-3	many	TGTGCCAGCAGCTTAGCCCCTCGGGCAGATACGCAGTATTTT	CASSLAPRADTQYF
TRBV5-4	NA	TRBJ2-3	few	TGTGCCAGCAGCTTGGAAGCAGACAGCACAGATACGCAGTATTTT	CASSLEADSTDTQYF
TRBV12-3/TRBV12-4	TRBD2	TRBJ2-1	NA	TGTGCCAGCAGTTTAGGGACTAGTAATGGTGAGCAGTTCTTC	CASSLGTSNGEQFF
TRBV9	TRBD1	TRBJ1-1	NA	TGTGCCAGCAGCGTAGAGGATAGGGGGCAAGCTTTCTTT	CASSVEDRGQAFF
TRBV6-2/TRBV6-3	NA	TRBJ2-7	NA	TGTGCCAGCAGTTACTCGATCGGCCAGGGGCATACCTACGAGCAGTACTTC	CASSYSIGQGHTYEQYF
TRBV5-1	TRBD1	TRBJ1-2	few	TGCGCCAGCGGAGGACAGGGAGGATATGGCTACACCTTC	CASGGQGGYGYTF
TRBV3-1	NA	TRBJ1-2	NA	TGTGCCAGCAGATCCGCCGTCCGGTGGCAGGGTGAAGGCTACACCTTC	CASRSAVRWQGEGYTF
TRBV7-6	NA	TRBJ1-1	many	TGTGCCAGCAGCTTACTCGGTTCCACTGAAGCTTTCTTT	CASSLLGSTEAFF
TRBV11-2	TRBD2	TRBJ2-1	NA	TGTGCCAGCAGCTCCTGGACTAGCGGGGGCCCCCTAAGTTACAATGAGCAGTTCTTC	CASSSWTSGGPLSYNEQFF
TRBV6-2/TRBV6-3	NA	TRBJ2-5	few	TGTGCCAGCAGTTACCCAGAATGGGAGACCCAGTACTTC	CASSYPEWETQYF
TRBV7-9	NA	TRBJ1-2	NA	TGTGCCAGCAGCTTAGACGATTATGGCTACACCTTC	CASSLDDYGYTF
TRBV18	TRBD1	TRBJ1-6	NA	TGTGCCAGCTCACCATCGGGACAGCTCGGCAATTCACCCCTCCACTTT	CASSPSGQLGNSPLHF
TRBV5-6	TRBD2	TRBJ2-5	NA	TGTGCCAGCAGCCGAAGGACTAGCGGGGCCGTGGCCGAGACCCAGTACTTC	CASSRRTSGAVAETQYF
TRBV18	NA	TRBJ2-7	few	TGTGCCAGCTCACCTCGGGGGTCGTCTTCGTGGGAGCAGTACTTC	CASSPRGSSSWEQYF
TRBV19	TRBD2	TRBJ2-1	many	TGTGCCAGTAGTAGCCCCAGCGGGGGTGCATACTACAATGAGCAGTTCTTC	CASSSPSGGAYYNEQFF
TRBV5-1	NA	TRBJ2-5	many	TGCGCCAGCAGCTTCTTCGGGCAGGGGGAGACCCAGTACTTC	CASSFFGQGETQYF
TRBV7-9	NA	TRBJ2-1	few	TGTGCCCTAAGATGGGCAGGGACCTACAATGAGCAGTTCTTC	CALRWAGTYNEQFF
TRBV6-1	NA	TRBJ2-7	few	TGTGCCAGCAGTGAGGGACGGTCCTACGAGCAGTACTTC	CASSEGRSYEQYF
TRBV5-1	NA	TRBJ2-1	NA	TGCGCCAGCAGCTGGGCAGGCCTAGATGTAATCAATGAGCAGTTCTTC	CASSWAGLDVINEQFF
TRBV7-6	NA	TRBJ2-5	few	TGTGCCAGCAGCTTTTGGGGGGAAGAGACCCAGTACTTC	CASSFWGEETQYF
TRBV20-1	TRBD2	TRBJ2-5	NA	TGCAGTGCTAGAGTCCGGGGGGGCCAAGAGACCCAGTACTTC	CSARVRGGQETQYF
TRBV20-1	NA	TRBJ2-5	few	TGCATTGCTAGAGCCCTAGAGACCCAGTACTTC	CIARALETQYF
TRBV6-4	NA	TRBJ2-7	NA	TGTGCCAGGGGCCCAGAGCGAATTAAAACCTACGAGCAGTACTTC	CARGPERIKTYEQYF
TRBV6-6	TRBD1	TRBJ1-1	few	TGTGCCAGCAGAATCCAACAGGGGGCTGAAGCTTTCTTT	CASRIQQGAEAFF
TRBV27	NA	TRBJ1-6	NA	TGTGCCAGTGTGGGACGGATAAATTCACCCCTCCACTTT	CASVGRINSPLHF
TRBV6-2/TRBV6-3	NA	TRBJ1-6	few	TGTGCCAGCAGTTACACAGAGAATTCACCCCTCCACTTT	CASSYTENSPLHF
TRBV9	TRBD2	TRBJ2-4	few	TGTGCCAGCAGCGTAGGGGCGGGGGGAAACATTCAGTACTTC	CASSVGAGGNIQYF
TRBV5-1	TRBD2	TRBJ2-7	many	TGCGCCAGCAGCTTGGAGCGGGGGGACTCCTACGAGCAGTACTTC	CASSLERGDSYEQYF
TRBV4-1	NA	TRBJ1-1	many	TGCGCCAGCAGTCAGGAGAACACTGAAGCTTTCTTT	CASSQENTEAFF
TRBV5-1	NA	TRBJ2-5	NA	TGCGCCAGCAGTCCCGGGGCGACGGAGACCCAGTACTTC	CASSPGATETQYF
TRBV7-9	TRBD1	TRBJ1-2	NA	TGTGCCAGCAGCTCTGGGGGGCGAGACAGGGGAAATGGCTACACCTTC	CASSSGGRDRGNGYTF
TRBV5-1	TRBD2	TRBJ2-5	few	TGCGCCAGCAGCAGCGTCCGGGGAGCGGGGGCCCCGGAGACCCAGTACTTC	CASSSVRGAGAPETQYF
TRBV7-9	TRBD1	TRBJ2-2	few	TGTGCCAGCAGCTCGGCGGACAGGGCTTTCGGGGAGCTGTTTTTT	CASSSADRAFGELFF
TRBV2	TRBD2	TRBJ2-3	NA	TGTGCCAACCCGGGGAGGGAAGCCGATACGCAGTATTTT	CANPGREADTQYF
TRBV6-2/TRBV6-3	NA	TRBJ1-1	few	TGTGCCAGCAGTTACTCCCGAGAAGCTTTCTTT	CASSYSREAFF
TRBV11-2	TRBD1	TRBJ2-6	many	TGTGCCAGCAGCTTAGGATGGACAGGGGCTGGGGCCAACGTCCTGACTTTC	CASSLGWTGAGANVLTF
TRBV12-3/TRBV12-4	TRBD2	TRBJ2-5	NA	TGTGCCAGCAGTTACGAGGTAGCGGGGGGGCAAGAGACCCAGTACTTC	CASSYEVAGGQETQYF
TRBV4-1	NA	TRBJ2-1	many	TGCGCCAGCAGCCAAGCTAGCAGAGGCTACAATGAGCAGTTCTTC	CASSQASRGYNEQFF
TRBV5-4	NA	TRBJ1-6	few	TGTGCCAGCAGCTTGCGTCTCGGCAGGGTAGATTCACCCCTCCACTTT	CASSLRLGRVDSPLHF
TRBV5-1	NA	TRBJ1-6	NA	TGCGCCAGCAGCTTGGGGTACCAGGAGAGTTCACCCCTCCACTTT	CASSLGYQESSPLHF
TRBV7-9	TRBD1	TRBJ2-2	NA	TGTGCCAGCAGCTCGACCCTTAGCCGGGACAGAAACACCGGGGAGCTGTTTTTT	CASSSTLSRDRNTGELFF
TRBV12-3/TRBV12-4	NA	TRBJ2-7	few	TGTGCCAGCAGTCCCCACTCGTCCGGGGCCTCCTACGAGCAGTACTTC	CASSPHSSGASYEQYF
TRBV4-1	TRBD2	TRBJ2-1	many	TGCGCCAGCAGCCTATGGGAGGGAATCTCGAATGAGCAGTTCTTC	CASSLWEGISNEQFF
TRBV7-2	NA	TRBJ2-7	NA	TGTGCCAGCAACGATGGCGGGGACACCTACGAGCAGTACTTC	CASNDGGDTYEQYF
TRBV4-3	NA	TRBJ2-1	NA	TGCGCCAGCAGCCCGCCCGGGACGTGGAATGAGCAGTTCTTC	CASSPPGTWNEQFF
TRBV5-6	NA	TRBJ2-5	NA	TGTGCCAGCAGCCCGGAGGGGGGGCAGTACCAAGAGACCCAGTACTTC	CASSPEGGQYQETQYF
TRBV3-1	NA	TRBJ1-1	few	TGTGCCAGCAGCTCGAGGTTGCGCACTGAAGCTTTCTTT	CASSSRLRTEAFF
TRBV7-8	NA	TRBJ1-1	few	TGTGCCAGCAGTGGGGGCAGGACGAACACTGAAGCTTTCTTT	CASSGGRTNTEAFF
TRBV6-6	NA	TRBJ1-1	NA	TGTGCCAGCATGGTAGACGAGTTCCCTGAAGCTTTCTTT	CASMVDEFPEAFF
TRBV5-1	NA	TRBJ2-3	NA	TGCGCCAGCAGCTTGGCCGGGGGAGCCGGGGGCACAGATACGCAGTATTTT	CASSLAGGAGGTDTQYF
TRBV7-9	TRBD1	TRBJ1-4	few	TGTGCCAGCAGCGATGCCGGGACAGGCGTTAATGAAAAACTGTTTTTT	CASSDAGTGVNEKLFF